Below are 30 T cell receptor beta chains sequenced from a single sample in a study of identical twins. TCRdb re-derived calls from the 5' RACE reads in MiXCR, one entry per CDR3 protein. The data hold roughly 200,000 distinct CDR3 sequences, with approximately 8.3% observed a single time. The sample was also reused in another study, on yellow fever vaccine responses in identical twins.

Sample: memory (CD45RO+) T cells sorted from blood. All receptors come from a woman aged 18 to 35 in good health.

The sample holds many counts of this clonotype. V and J are TRBV10-3 and TRBJ2-3; 10 bases are a match to TRBD1. V trimming: 0 bases; J trimming: 2 bases; junction bases outside the gene matches: 5. Germline V CDR1 and CDR2: ENHRY, SYGVKD. This CDR3 is built from 17 residues. CDR3 in amino acids: CAISESRGQGSTDTQYF. DNA of the CDR3: TGTGCCATCAGTGAGTCTCGGGGACAGGGGTCCACAGATACGCAGTATTTT.

This clonotype has at least ten counts. V usage is TRBV5-1 and J usage is TRBJ2-1; 7 bases match TRBD2. In germline, CDR1 is SGHRS, CDR2 YFSETQ. This CDR3 is built from 14 residues. J was trimmed by 8 bases and V by 0 bases; bases with no gene match: 5. The DNA for the CDR3 is TGCGCCAGCAGCTTGGGGGCGGCGGGGGATGAGCAGTTCTTC. This codes for CASSLGAAGDEQFF.

This clonotype was seen many times. The J gene is TRBJ2-1, the V gene TRBV7-2; TRBD2 might be the D (5 bases). Trimming stripped 1 base from V and 0 bases from J, with 10 bases between. Germline V lookup: CDR1 SGHTA, CDR2 FQGNSA. CDR3 length equals 16 residues. The CDR3 is CASSLERLSSYNEQFF. CDR3 nucleotides: TGTGCCAGCAGCTTAGAGCGGCTTAGCTCCTACAATGAGCAGTTCTTC.

V gene TRBV7-2 combines with J gene TRBJ1-5; D possibly corresponds to TRBD1 (5 bases). From germline, CDR1 is SGHTA and CDR2 FQGNSA. Trimming stripped 5 bases from V and 3 bases from J, with 8 bases between. The CDR3 length is 13 residues. CDR3 amino acids: CASSGAPNQPQHF. Here the CDR3 DNA reads TGTGCCAGCAGCGGGGCCCCCAATCAGCCCCAGCATTTT. Supplemented by reference TRBV7-2 and TRBJ1-5, the full variable domain reads GAGVSQSPSNKVTEKGKDVELRCDPISGHTALYWYRQSLGQGLEFLIYFQGNSAPDKSGLPSDRFSAERTGGSVSTLTIQRTQQEDSAVYLCASSGAPNQPQHFGDGTRLSIL.

A few counts support this clonotype. The rearrangement uses TRBV20-1 and TRBJ2-3, with D tentatively TRBD2 (7 bases). Germline V gene data show CDR1 as DFQATT and CDR2 as SNEGSKA (reference sequence). V lost 3 bases, J lost 0 bases, and 19 bases lay in between. The CDR3 sequence is 17 residues long. DNA of the CDR3: TGCAGTGCTAGCCCCGCGAGGGGGGGAACTAGCACAGATACGCAGTATTTT. Residues: CSASPARGGTSTDTQYF.

This clonotype showed up many times. The chain links TRBV20-1 to TRBJ2-7, with D unclear. There are 16 residues in the CDR3. Germline V gives CDR1 DFQATT, CDR2 SNEGSKA (reference sequence). V lost 2 bases and J 5 bases, leaving 22 bases between the germline ends. The CDR3 sequence is CSARSDALGYNNEQYF. CDR3 in DNA: TGCAGTGCTAGATCAGACGCACTGGGGTACAATAACGAGCAGTACTTC.

V and J are TRBV20-1 and TRBJ2-1; 8 bases fit TRBD2. Looked up from germline, CDR1 is DFQATT and CDR2 is SNEGSKA (reference sequence). Losses at the gene ends were 6 bases for V and 2 bases for J; bases not matched to a gene: 3. The length of the CDR3 is 13 residues. This chain's CDR3 is CSAGRGAYNEQFF. DNA for the CDR3: TGCAGTGCCGGGCGGGGGGCCTACAATGAGCAGTTCTTC.

V is TRBV6-1 and J is TRBJ1-6; no definite D call. V was cut by 10 bases and J by 5 bases, with 15 bases left in between. The CDR3 has 14 residues. Germline CDR1 and CDR2: MNHNS and SASEGT. CDR3 coding DNA: TGTGCCACCTCCACGGTTAGGGATAATTCACCCCTCCACTTT. Translated, it gives CATSTVRDNSPLHF.

This clonotype was found many times. The chain couples TRBV7-2 to TRBJ1-4; a possible D gene is TRBD1 (5 bases). V lost 2 bases, J lost 5 bases, and 6 bases lay in between. The CDR3 is 13 residues long. CDR1 is SGHTA, CDR2 FQGNSA, per germline. CDR3 in amino acids: CASSLWGNEKLFF. The CDR3 nucleotides are TGTGCCAGCAGCTTATGGGGGAATGAAAAACTGTTTTTT.

This clonotype came up many times. The chain is built from TRBV11-3 and TRBJ2-2, with D possibly matching TRBD1 (6 bases). This CDR3 is built from 16 residues. V was pared by 3 bases and J by 3 bases, with 14 bases between. Germline V gives CDR1 SGHNT, CDR2 YENEEA. The DNA for the CDR3 is TGTGCCAGCAGCTTTTCTCCAGGGGTAGACACCGGGGAGCTGTTTTTT. It is translated as CASSFSPGVDTGELFF.

This clonotype was observed many times. The V and J genes are TRBV5-1 and TRBJ2-7, with D tentatively TRBD1 (6 bases). From germline, CDR1 is SGHRS and CDR2 YFSETQ. There are 15 residues in the CDR3. V lost 5 bases and J 6 bases, leaving 21 bases between the germline ends. The CDR3 reads CASREQGVSVGEQYF. As DNA, the CDR3 is TGCGCCAGCAGGGAACAGGGTGTGTCGGTCGGCGAGCAGTACTTC.

This clonotype showed up just a few times. The chain is built from TRBV6-5 and TRBJ2-1, with TRBD2 matching over 8 bases. Trimming removed 2 bases from V and 2 bases from J; junction bases left unmatched: 5. Germline V CDR1 and CDR2: MNHEY, SVGAGI. The CDR3 sequence is 16 residues long. CDR3 amino acids: CASSYITSGPYNEQFF. Written as DNA, the CDR3 is TGTGCCAGCAGTTACATCACTAGCGGACCCTACAATGAGCAGTTCTTC.

The chain is built from TRBV5-1 and TRBJ2-1, with 9 bases lining up with TRBD2. This CDR3 region has 13 residues. CDR1 and CDR2 from the germline V gene are SGHRS and YFSETQ. With V trimmed by 7 bases and J by 3 bases, 2 bases remained unmatched. The CDR3 sequence is CASDSGSYNEQFF. The CDR3 bases are TGCGCCAGCGATAGCGGGAGCTACAATGAGCAGTTCTTC.

The chain has TRBV3-1 and TRBJ1-4; D is unresolved. Trimming shortened V by 0 bases and J by 14 bases, and 10 bases separated the two germline ends. Germline V gene lookup returns CDR1 LGHDT and CDR2 YNNKEL (reference sequence). This CDR3 comprises 12 residues. CDR3 protein: CASSQDLTALFF. In DNA form, the CDR3 reads TGTGCCAGCAGCCAAGATTTGACCGCTCTGTTTTTT.

The genes are TRBV5-1 and TRBJ1-1; 8 bases are shared with TRBD1. The CDR3 extends over 13 amino acids. V gave up 4 bases and J gave up 7 bases; unmatched junction bases: 6. Germline V gene data show CDR1 as SGHRS and CDR2 as YFSETQ. In DNA form, the CDR3 reads TGCGCCAGCAGCATGACAGGGGCGGGTGAAGCTTTCTTT. Its translation is CASSMTGAGEAFF. The full variable domain, completed using reference TRBV5-1 and TRBJ1-1, is KAGVTQTPRYLIKTRGQQVTLSCSPISGHRSVSWYQQTPGQGLQFLFEYFSETQRNKGNFPGRFSGRQFSNSRSEMNVSTLELGDSALYLCASSMTGAGEAFFGQGTRLTVV.

The chain combines TRBV21-1 with TRBJ2-2; the table's D gene call, TRBD1, was not cross checked with the DNA. TRBV21-1 represents a pseudogene. The CDR3 totals 17 residues. CDR3 sequence: CASRICSQGPQVGELFF. The CDR3 nucleotides read TGTGCCAGCAGGATTTGCTCCCAGGGGCCCCAGGTCGGGGAGCTGTTTTTT.

This clonotype was counted only a few times. The gene calls are TRBV7-2 and TRBJ2-6; TRBD2 matches 8 bases. This CDR3 spans 16 amino acids. In germline, CDR1 is SGHTA, CDR2 FQGNSA. The V gene end was trimmed by 0 bases and the J gene end by 2 bases; junction bases not matched to a gene: 0. CDR3 sequence reads: CASSLAAGAGANVLTF. Here the CDR3 DNA reads TGTGCCAGCAGCTTAGCAGCGGGGGCTGGGGCCAACGTCCTGACTTTC.

This chain links TRBV30 with TRBJ2-4, with no clear D. There are 13 residues in the CDR3. The ends were cut back, 0 bases at V and 5 bases at J, with 8 bases in the middle. Germline assignment: CDR1 GTSNPN and CDR2 SVGIG (reference sequence). The CDR3 is CAWSVQVQNIQYF. In DNA, the CDR3 is TGTGCCTGGAGTGTTCAGGTTCAAAACATTCAGTACTTC.

The CDR3 is CASTGDRGTEAFF. The CDR3 region has the DNA TGTGCCAGCACCGGGGACAGGGGGACTGAAGCTTTCTTT. The chain has TRBV3-1 and TRBJ1-1, with TRBD1 identical over 11 bases. CDR1 LGHDT and CDR2 YNNKEL come from the germline V gene (reference sequence). The CDR3 loop spans 13 amino acids. Trimming took 7 bases from V and 5 from J; bases not matched to a gene: 3.

This clonotype appeared many times. CDR3 DNA sequence: TGCGCCAGCAGCCAAGGTTTGTCCACCGGGACAGTAAACTACGAGCAGTACTTC. Translated: CASSQGLSTGTVNYEQYF. This chain uses TRBV4-3 with TRBJ2-7; TRBD1 agrees at 7 bases. V dropped 1 base and J dropped 3; count of bases not matched to a gene: 15. This CDR3 region has 18 residues. The germline CDR1 and CDR2 sequences are LGHNA and YSLEER.

The table lists this clonotype with many counts. The rearrangement joins TRBV3-1 to TRBJ2-7; D is unclear. V was trimmed by 0 bases and J by 6 bases, leaving 6 bases between them. Germline V gives CDR1 LGHDT, CDR2 YNNKEL (reference sequence). This CDR3 is built from 12 residues. DNA for the CDR3: TGTGCCAGCAGCCAAGATGACCGCGAGCAGTACTTC. Translating gives CASSQDDREQYF.

The chain has TRBV2 and TRBJ1-5, with D possibly TRBD1 on 6 matching bases. V was cut by 6 bases and J by 0 bases, with 21 bases left in between. Per germline, CDR1 SNHLY and CDR2 FYNNEI. The CDR3 has 18 residues. The CDR3, as DNA: TGTGCCAGCAGCGCAGGGGCCAGAAGAGTATATAGCAATCAGCCCCAGCATTTT. Translated: CASSAGARRVYSNQPQHF.

In this sample, this clonotype turned up a few times. V is TRBV20-1 and J is TRBJ2-5; D remains unclear. The germline V gene has CDR1 DFQATT and CDR2 SNEGSKA (reference sequence). The CDR3 extends over 14 amino acids. V was cut by 0 bases and J by 2 bases, with 10 bases left in between. CDR3 amino acids: CSARDGLRQETQYF. CDR3 DNA sequence: TGCAGTGCTAGAGACGGTTTGAGGCAAGAGACCCAGTACTTC.

This clonotype was detected a few times. The chain combines TRBV2 with TRBJ2-5; 7 bases are a match to TRBD2. This CDR3 has 15 residues. J was trimmed by 1 base and V by 4 bases; bases with no gene match: 6. The germline V gene encodes CDR1 SNHLY and CDR2 FYNNEI. The CDR3 here is CASSGAASGQETQYF. CDR3 nucleotide sequence: TGTGCCAGCAGTGGGGCGGCTAGCGGCCAAGAGACCCAGTACTTC.

The gene calls are TRBV3-1 and TRBJ2-7; the D gene is possibly TRBD1 (6 bases). The CDR3 has 13 residues. Germline lookup yields CDR1 LGHDT and CDR2 YNNKEL (reference sequence). V gave up 4 bases and J gave up 3 bases, with 10 bases separating them. CDR3 coding DNA: TGTGCCAGCAGCCGAAACAGGGACTACGAGCAGTACTTC. Its translation is CASSRNRDYEQYF.

This clonotype was detected a few times. V is TRBV6-1 and J is TRBJ1-6; TRBD1 agrees at 8 bases. Germline V gives CDR1 MNHNS, CDR2 SASEGT. The CDR3 extends over 15 amino acids. V shed 4 bases and J 6 bases; nucleotides not matched to a gene: 5. CDR3 sequence: CASSVGTGANSPLHF. The CDR3 nucleotides read TGTGCCAGCAGTGTGGGGACAGGAGCTAATTCACCCCTCCACTTT.

This clonotype turned up a few times. The chain employs TRBV9 and TRBJ2-5; 12 positions match TRBD2. Germline V CDR1 and CDR2: SGDLS, YYNGEE. V lost 0 bases to trimming and J lost 4 bases; unmatched junction nucleotides: 7. The CDR3 extends over 17 amino acids. The CDR3 DNA sequence: TGTGCCAGCAGCGTAGGAGCGGCTAGCGGGAGGGGAGAGACCCAGTACTTC. Residues: CASSVGAASGRGETQYF.

The V gene is TRBV14, the J gene TRBJ2-1, with 8 bases fitting TRBD2. Germline values: CDR1 SGHDN, CDR2 FVKESK. The CDR3 is 13 residues long. The V and J ends lost 0 bases and 14 bases, in that order; junction bases with no gene match: 6. As DNA, the CDR3 is TGTGCCAGCAGCCAAGATGGAGCGGGAGTAAAGTTCTTC. It translates to CASSQDGAGVKFF. The full variable domain, with the rest looked up from reference TRBV14 and TRBJ2-1, is EAGVTQFPSHSVIEKGQTVTLRCDPISGHDNLYWYRRVMGKEIKFLLHFVKESKQDESGMPNNRFLAERTGGTYSTLKVQPAELEDSGVYFCASSQDGAGVKFFGPGTRLTVL.

This clonotype was seen a few times. This chain joins TRBV11-2 and TRBJ2-3; TRBD2 might be the D (6 bases). Per the germline V gene, CDR1 is SGHAT and CDR2 is FQNNGV. The CDR3 extends over 14 amino acids. V was shortened by 5 bases and J by 2 bases, with 11 bases between the two germline ends. The CDR3 loop is CASSPGTPTDTQYF. CDR3 sequence (DNA): TGTGCCAGCAGCCCAGGGACTCCCACAGATACGCAGTATTTT.

This clonotype showed up many times. The chain links TRBV25-1 to TRBJ1-6, with 8 positions matching TRBD1. The CDR3 sequence is 15 residues long. V gave up 3 bases and J gave up 9 bases; unmatched junction bases: 7. CDR1 and CDR2 (germline): MGHDK, SYGVNS. The CDR3 DNA is TGTGCCAGCAGTGATAAACAGGGGGAAGTTTCACCCCTCCACTTT. As protein: CASSDKQGEVSPLHF.